This T cell receptor beta chain was captured in a study of Graves' ophthalmopathy and Graves' hyperthyroidism. About the research overall: Peripheral blood sampling preceded any treatment and occurred at initial diagnosis. General observations from the study: The blood repertoire also included most expanded thyroid clonotypes above 0.001 frequency. Built on 13 signatures, a model told ophthalmopathy apart from stable hyperthyroidism with approximately 88% sensitivity and around 80% specificity.

Deletions cut 0 bases from V and 3 bases from J, with 7 bases between. The CDR3 has 13 amino acids. Germline V gene lookup returns CDR1 SGHRS and CDR2 YFSETQ. Amplification of the TCR beta CDR3 regions used RNA transcripts (as template). Following a first-round RT-PCR that used HTBI primers, a second-round multiplex PCR was carried out. TCRdb reanalysed the multiplex PCR reads using MiXCR and keeps one entry per CDR3 protein. Here the sample spans 740,000 or so distinct CDR3 sequences, around 40% being singletons. This clonotype appeared many times. Antigen: not known. PBMCs came from 10 ml of fresh peripheral blood.

What was sequenced was peripheral blood. The chain uses TRBV5-1 and TRBJ2-7, with no clear D. The receptor's source is an adult man with Graves' ophthalmopathy. The CDR3 protein is CASSLEPHYEQYF. The CDR3 DNA follows: TGCGCCAGCAGCTTGGAGCCGCACTACGAGCAGTACTTC. The variable domain in full, with the rest retrieved from reference TRBV5-1 and TRBJ2-7, is KAGVTQTPRYLIKTRGQQVTLSCSPISGHRSVSWYQQTPGQGLQFLFEYFSETQRNKGNFPGRFSGRQFSNSRSEMNVSTLELGDSALYLCASSLEPHYEQYFGPGTRLTVT.